This T cell receptor (beta chain) derives from a study of T cell responses to AZD1222 COVID-19 vaccine. Sequencing used immunoSEQ multiplex PCR; TCRdb keeps in-frame clones, though not all of them. The data show about 150,000 clones, with more than 85% seen just once and more than 3% held by the top ten. Researchers grouped second doses given at about 4 or about 12 weeks into one pool. The CDR3 contains 14 residues. Germline V gene data show CDR1 as MGHRA and CDR2 as YSYEKL. Trimming cost V 3 bases and J 4 bases, with 12 bases left between them. This rearrangement joins TRBV4-1 to TRBJ1-2, with D perhaps TRBD1 (6 bases). The sequence was collected from an adult who received the AZD1222 COVID-19 vaccine. Sequences were derived from peripheral blood, sampled 28 days after the second AZD1222 dose. CDR3 DNA sequence: TGCGCCAGCAGCCATGTACAGGGCGGCTATGGCTACACCTTC. Protein sequence: CASSHVQGGYGYTF.